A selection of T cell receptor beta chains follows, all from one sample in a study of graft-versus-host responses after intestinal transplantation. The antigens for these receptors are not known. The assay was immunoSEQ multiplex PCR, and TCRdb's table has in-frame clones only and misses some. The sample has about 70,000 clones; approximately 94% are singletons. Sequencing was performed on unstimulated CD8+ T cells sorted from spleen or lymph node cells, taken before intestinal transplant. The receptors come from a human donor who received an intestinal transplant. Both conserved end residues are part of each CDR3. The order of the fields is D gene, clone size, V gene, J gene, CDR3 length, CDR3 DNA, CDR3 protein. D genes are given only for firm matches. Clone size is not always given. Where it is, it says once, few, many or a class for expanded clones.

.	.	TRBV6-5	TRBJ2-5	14	TGTGCCAGCAGTCCTTATGGAGATAGGGAGACCCAGTACTTC	CASSPYGDRETQYF
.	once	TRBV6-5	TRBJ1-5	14	TGTGCCAGCAGGACAGGAGATAGCAATCAGCCCCAGCATTTT	CASRTGDSNQPQHF
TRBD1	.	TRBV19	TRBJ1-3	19	TGTGCCAGTAGTTTTGGGACAGATACATCCCCCGCAACGGTGGACACCATATATTTT	CASSFGTDTSPATVDTIYF
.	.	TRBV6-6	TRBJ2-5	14	TGTGCCAGCAGTTTCAGGGTGGCCCAAGAGACCCAGTACTTC	CASSFRVAQETQYF
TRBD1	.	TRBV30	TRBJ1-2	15	TGTGCCTGGAGCGTGCGGAGGACAGGGCCCTATGGCTACACCTTC	CAWSVRRTGPYGYTF
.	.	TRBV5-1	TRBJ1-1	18	TGCGCCAGCAGCTTGTATGGTGCCGTCGATATCATGAACACTGAAGCTTTCTTT	CASSLYGAVDIMNTEAFF
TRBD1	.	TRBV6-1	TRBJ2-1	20	TGTGCCAGCAGTGAGTTCGACAGTGGGACAGGGGGCTACTCCTACAATGAGCAGTTCTTC	CASSEFDSGTGGYSYNEQFF
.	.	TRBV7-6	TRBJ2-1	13	TGTGCCAGCAGCTCCGCCGGACTTACTGAGCAGTTCTTC	CASSSAGLTEQFF
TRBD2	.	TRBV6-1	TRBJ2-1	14	TGTGCCAGCGGAGGGACTAGCACTTACAATGAGCAGTTCTTC	CASGGTSTYNEQFF
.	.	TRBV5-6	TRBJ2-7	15	TGTGCCAGCAGCTACCCTTGGACAGTTCCCTACGAGCAGTACTTC	CASSYPWTVPYEQYF
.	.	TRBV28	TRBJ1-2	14	TGTGCCAGCAGTTTATCTGTCAGGGACTATGGCTACACCTTC	CASSLSVRDYGYTF
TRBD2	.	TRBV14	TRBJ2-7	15	TGTGCCAGCAGCCAAGTGAGGGAGGGAGCCTACGAGCAGTACTTC	CASSQVREGAYEQYF
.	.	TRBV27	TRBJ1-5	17	TGTGCCAGCAGTCCATCCACCGGGACACTGCTCGATAGGCCCCAGCATTTT	CASSPSTGTLLDRPQHF
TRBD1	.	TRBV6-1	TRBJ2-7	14	TGTGCCAGCAGTGAAGGGGACAGCTCCTACGAGCAGTACTTC	CASSEGDSSYEQYF
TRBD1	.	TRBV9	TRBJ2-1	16	TGTGCCAGCAGCGTAGAGGGGGCTGATATTTACAATGAGCAGTTCTTC	CASSVEGADIYNEQFF
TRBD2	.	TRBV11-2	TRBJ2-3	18	TGTGCCAGCAGCTTTACTAGCGGGAGGGAAGGTGTAGCAGATACGCAGTATTTT	CASSFTSGREGVADTQYF
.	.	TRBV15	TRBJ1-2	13	TGTGCCACCAGCGGCACAGACCTTTATGGCTACACCTTC	CATSGTDLYGYTF
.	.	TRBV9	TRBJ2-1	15	TGTGCCAGCAGCCCGGGAGTACCCGATTACAATGAGCAGTTCTTC	CASSPGVPDYNEQFF
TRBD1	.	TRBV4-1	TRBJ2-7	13	TGCGCCAGCAGCCATCACAGGGGGTACGAGCAGTACTTC	CASSHHRGYEQYF
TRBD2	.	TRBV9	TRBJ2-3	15	TGTGCCAGCAGCACCGGGACTAGCCCCTTAGATACGCAGTATTTT	CASSTGTSPLDTQYF
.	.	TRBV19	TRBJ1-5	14	TGTGCCAGTAGTATAGGGGGGGGCCATCAGCCCCAGCATTTT	CASSIGGGHQPQHF
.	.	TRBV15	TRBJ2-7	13	TGTGCCACCAGCAGAGTGGCTTTGGGGGAGCAGTACTTC	CATSRVALGEQYF
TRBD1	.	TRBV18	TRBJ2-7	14	TGTGCCAGCTGTAAGGACAGGAGATCTACCGAGCAGTACTTC	CASCKDRRSTEQYF
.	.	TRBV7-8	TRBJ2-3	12	TGTGCCAGCAGCTTAGGCACAGATACGCAGTATTTT	CASSLGTDTQYF
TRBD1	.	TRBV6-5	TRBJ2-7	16	TGTGCCAGCAGTTATGGGACAGCTGGAACAACCTACGAGCAGTACTTC	CASSYGTAGTTYEQYF
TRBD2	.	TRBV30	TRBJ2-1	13	TGTGCCTGGAGTGCCGGGACTAGCGATGAGCAGTTCTTC	CAWSAGTSDEQFF
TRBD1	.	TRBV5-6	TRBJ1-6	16	TGTGCCAGCAGCTTGGACCAGGGACAGGGGGCGAGGGCCCTCCACTTT	CASSLDQGQGARALHF
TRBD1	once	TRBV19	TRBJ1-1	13	TGTGCCAGTGGCGAGGGGGCGAACACTGAAGCTTTCTTT	CASGEGANTEAFF
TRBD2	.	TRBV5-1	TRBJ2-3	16	TGCGCCAGCAGCTTGGCTGTAGCGGGGTACACAGATACGCAGTATTTT	CASSLAVAGYTDTQYF
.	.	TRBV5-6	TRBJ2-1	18	TGTGCCAGCAGCCAGGGAGTAGTCCCTTGGAGCTCCTACAATGAGCAGTTCTTC	CASSQGVVPWSSYNEQFF
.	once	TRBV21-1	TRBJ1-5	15	TGTGCCAGCAGCAAAGCGGATCACCTAAATCAGCCCCAGCATTTT	CASSKADHLNQPQHF
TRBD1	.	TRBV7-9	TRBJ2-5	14	TGTGCCAGCAGCTCGGGACAGGGAGGAGAGACCCAGTACTTC	CASSSGQGGETQYF
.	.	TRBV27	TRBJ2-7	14	TGTGCCAGCAGTTTCAGGGGGGGCCTCGGCGAGCAGTACTTC	CASSFRGGLGEQYF
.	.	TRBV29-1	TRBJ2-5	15	TGCAGCGTTGAATCGACAGTGGGTTGGATGTGGGCCCAGTACTTC	CSVESTVGWMWAQYF
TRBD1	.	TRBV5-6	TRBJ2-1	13	TGTGCCAGCAGCTCTGGGACAGGGGATGAGCAGTTCTTC	CASSSGTGDEQFF
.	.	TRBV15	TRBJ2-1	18	TGTGCCACCAGCAAACCCAGCCGCTTGGACAGTCGCTACAATGAGCAGTTCTTC	CATSKPSRLDSRYNEQFF
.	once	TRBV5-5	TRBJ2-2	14	TGTGCCAGCAGCTTCGGGGTAAACACCGGGGAGCTGTTTTTT	CASSFGVNTGELFF
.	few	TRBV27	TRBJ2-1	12	TGTGCCAGCAGTTTGTCCATGAATGAGCAGTTCTTC	CASSLSMNEQFF
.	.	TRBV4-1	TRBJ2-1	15	TGCGCCAGCAGCCAAGTGGGGCTCTCCTACAATGAGCAGTTCTTC	CASSQVGLSYNEQFF
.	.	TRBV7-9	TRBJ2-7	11	TGTGCCAGCAGCTTCAGCTACGAGCAGTACTTC	CASSFSYEQYF
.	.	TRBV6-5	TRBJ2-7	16	TGTGCCAGCAGTTACGGATCACCGGGCCCACTCGGGGAGCAGTACTTC	CASSYGSPGPLGEQYF
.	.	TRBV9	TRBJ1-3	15	TGTGCCAGCAGCGTGGGCTCCGGACAGGGAAACACCATATATTTT	CASSVGSGQGNTIYF
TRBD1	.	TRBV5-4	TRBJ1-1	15	TGTGCCAGCAGCTGGGGACAGGGGGAGCACACTGAAGCTTTCTTT	CASSWGQGEHTEAFF
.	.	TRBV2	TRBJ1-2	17	TGTGCCAGCAGTCAGACGGCCCTTATAGCCGCTAACTATGGCTACACCTTC	CASSQTALIAANYGYTF
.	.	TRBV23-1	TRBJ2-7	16	TGCGCCAGCAGTCAAGATCAGCACCTTATTCGCTACGAGCAGTACTTC	CASSQDQHLIRYEQYF